These T cell receptor beta chains were read from a single sample in a study of human T cells and chemical hapten exposure. One entry per CDR3 protein results from TCRdb running MiXCR on the RACE reads. The table records 75,000 to 95,000 distinct CDR3 sequences, over 9.5% of them present only once. The sample was whole blood, taken in connection with sensitization to the hapten diphenylcyclopropenone (DPC). These receptors all stem from a woman aged 60-75 years with alopecia areata. Some clones in this sample may be carry-over from other donors' samples. CDR3s include the opening cysteine and the closing phenylalanine or tryptophan. The D gene is left open where the match is weak. Size values are once, few and many counts, or a class for expanded clones, and some rows have none.

v_gene: TRBV7-2
abundance: many
j_gene: TRBJ2-5
d_gene: -
CDR3aa: CASSLGPVGGETQYF
CDR3nt: TGTGCCAGCAGCTTAGGACCGGTGGGAGGAGAGACCCAGTACTTC

v_gene: TRBV14
abundance: many
j_gene: TRBJ2-5
d_gene: -
CDR3aa: CASSRGRDETQYF
CDR3nt: TGTGCCAGCAGCAGGGGAAGAGATGAGACCCAGTACTTC

v_gene: TRBV7-6
abundance: many
j_gene: TRBJ1-1
d_gene: -
CDR3aa: CASSLNTENTEAFF
CDR3nt: TGTGCCAGCAGCTTAAATACAGAGAACACTGAAGCTTTCTTT

v_gene: TRBV6-1
abundance: -
j_gene: TRBJ2-3
d_gene: -
CDR3aa: CASVFGGLDTQYF
CDR3nt: TGTGCCAGCGTCTTTGGGGGATTAGATACGCAGTATTTT

v_gene: TRBV6-1
abundance: many
j_gene: TRBJ2-3
d_gene: -
CDR3aa: CASTPIRGLGDTQYF
CDR3nt: TGTGCCAGCACCCCCATCCGAGGCTTGGGCGATACGCAGTATTTT

v_gene: TRBV6-5
abundance: many
j_gene: TRBJ2-3
d_gene: TRBD2
CDR3aa: CASSYARREAGVLGDTQYF
CDR3nt: TGTGCCAGCAGTTACGCGCGGCGAGAAGCGGGGGTATTGGGGGATACGCAGTATTTT

v_gene: TRBV7-2
abundance: -
j_gene: TRBJ1-2
d_gene: -
CDR3aa: CASSLAVRQHIYGYTF
CDR3nt: TGTGCCAGCAGCTTAGCGGTTAGACAGCACATCTATGGCTACACCTTC

v_gene: TRBV19
abundance: many
j_gene: TRBJ1-2
d_gene: TRBD1
CDR3aa: CASSTLPGTDLISNYGYTF
CDR3nt: TGTGCCAGTAGTACTCTTCCCGGGACAGACCTAATTTCTAACTATGGCTACACCTTC

v_gene: TRBV7-2
abundance: -
j_gene: TRBJ1-1
d_gene: -
CDR3aa: CASSSRGHTEAFF
CDR3nt: TGTGCCAGCAGCTCACGGGGGCACACTGAAGCTTTCTTT

v_gene: TRBV4-1
abundance: -
j_gene: TRBJ1-1
d_gene: -
CDR3aa: CASSQGFRRNTEAFF
CDR3nt: TGCGCCAGCAGCCAAGGCTTCAGGCGAAACACTGAAGCTTTCTTT

v_gene: TRBV2
abundance: many
j_gene: TRBJ1-2
d_gene: -
CDR3aa: CASRYEEGYTF
CDR3nt: TGTGCCAGCAGATACGAAGAGGGCTACACCTTC